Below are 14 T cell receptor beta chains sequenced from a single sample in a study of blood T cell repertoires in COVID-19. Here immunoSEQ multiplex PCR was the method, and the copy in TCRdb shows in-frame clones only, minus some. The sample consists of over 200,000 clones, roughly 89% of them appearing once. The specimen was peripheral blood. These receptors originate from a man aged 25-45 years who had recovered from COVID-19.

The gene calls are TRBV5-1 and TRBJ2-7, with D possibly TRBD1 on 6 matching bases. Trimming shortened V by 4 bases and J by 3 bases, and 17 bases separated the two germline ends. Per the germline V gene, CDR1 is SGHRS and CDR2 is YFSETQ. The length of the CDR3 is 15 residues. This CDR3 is CASSPLQGSNYEQYF. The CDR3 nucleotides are TGCGCCAGCAGCCCATTACAGGGATCAAACTACGAGCAGTACTTC.

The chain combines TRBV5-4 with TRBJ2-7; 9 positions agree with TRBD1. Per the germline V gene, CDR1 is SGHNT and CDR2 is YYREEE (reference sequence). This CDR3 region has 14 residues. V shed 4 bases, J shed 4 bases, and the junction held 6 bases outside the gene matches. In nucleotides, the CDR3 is TGTGCCAGCAGCGCCGGGACAGGGTTATACGAGCAGTACTTC. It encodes CASSAGTGLYEQYF.

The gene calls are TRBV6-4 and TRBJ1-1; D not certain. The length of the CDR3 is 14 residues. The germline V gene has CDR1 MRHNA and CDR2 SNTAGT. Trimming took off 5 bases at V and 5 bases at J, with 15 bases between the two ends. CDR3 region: CASSPDGELTEAFF. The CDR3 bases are TGTGCCAGCAGTCCAGACGGGGAGTTGACTGAAGCTTTCTTT.

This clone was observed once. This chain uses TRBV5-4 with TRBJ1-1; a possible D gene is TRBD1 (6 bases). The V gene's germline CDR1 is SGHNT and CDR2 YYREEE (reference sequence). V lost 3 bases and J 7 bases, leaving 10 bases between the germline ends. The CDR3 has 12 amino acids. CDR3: CASSSRQVEAFF. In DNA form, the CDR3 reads TGTGCCAGCAGCTCCCGACAGGTTGAAGCTTTCTTT.

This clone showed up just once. As DNA, the CDR3 is TGTGCCAGCAGTGAAGGGGGGGGATATTGGATGAACACTGAAGCTTTCTTT. The encoded protein is CASSEGGGYWMNTEAFF. J is TRBJ1-1 and V is TRBV2, with D possibly matching TRBD1 (5 bases). CDR1 SNHLY and CDR2 FYNNEI come from the germline V gene. There are 17 residues in the CDR3. The V end was cut by 1 base, the J end by 0 bases, with 15 bases between.

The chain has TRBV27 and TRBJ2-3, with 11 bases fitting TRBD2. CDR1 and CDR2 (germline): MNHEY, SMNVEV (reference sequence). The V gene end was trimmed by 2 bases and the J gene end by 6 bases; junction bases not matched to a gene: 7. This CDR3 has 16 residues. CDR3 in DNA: TGTGCCAGCAGTTTAATCTTAGCGGGGGGGCCTGATACGCAGTATTTT. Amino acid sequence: CASSLILAGGPDTQYF.

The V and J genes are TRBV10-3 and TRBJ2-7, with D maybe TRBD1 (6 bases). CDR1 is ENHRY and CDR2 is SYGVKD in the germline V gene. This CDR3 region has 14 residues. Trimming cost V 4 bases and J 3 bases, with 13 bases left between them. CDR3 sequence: CAISGRGGSYEQYF. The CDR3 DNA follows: TGTGCCATCAGTGGAAGAGGGGGAAGCTACGAGCAGTACTTC.

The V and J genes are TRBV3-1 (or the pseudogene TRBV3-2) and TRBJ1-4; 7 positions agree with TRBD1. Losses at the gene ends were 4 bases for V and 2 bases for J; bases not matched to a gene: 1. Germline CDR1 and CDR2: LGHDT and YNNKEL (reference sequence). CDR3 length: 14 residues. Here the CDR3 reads CASSLQGTNEKLFF. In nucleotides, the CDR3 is TGTGCCAGCAGCCTACAGGGGACTAATGAAAAACTGTTTTTT.

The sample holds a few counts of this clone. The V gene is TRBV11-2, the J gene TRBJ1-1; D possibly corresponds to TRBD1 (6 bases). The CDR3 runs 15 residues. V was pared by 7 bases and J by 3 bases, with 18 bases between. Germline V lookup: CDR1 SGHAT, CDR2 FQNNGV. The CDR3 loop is CASNPTPQGDTEAFF. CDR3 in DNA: TGTGCCAGCAATCCTACCCCACAGGGAGACACTGAAGCTTTCTTT.

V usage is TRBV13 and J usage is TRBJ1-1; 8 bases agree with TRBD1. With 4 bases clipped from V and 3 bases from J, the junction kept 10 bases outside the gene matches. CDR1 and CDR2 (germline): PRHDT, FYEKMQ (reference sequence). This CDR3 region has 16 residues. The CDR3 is CASSWGRQGLDTEAFF. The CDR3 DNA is TGTGCCAGCAGCTGGGGTAGACAGGGGCTTGACACTGAAGCTTTCTTT. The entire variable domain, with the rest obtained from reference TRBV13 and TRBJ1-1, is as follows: AAGVIQSPRHLIKEKRETATLKCYPIPRHDTVYWYQQGPGQDPQFLISFYEKMQSDKGSIPDRFSAQQFSDYHSELNMSSLELGDSALYFCASSWGRQGLDTEAFFGQGTRLTVV.

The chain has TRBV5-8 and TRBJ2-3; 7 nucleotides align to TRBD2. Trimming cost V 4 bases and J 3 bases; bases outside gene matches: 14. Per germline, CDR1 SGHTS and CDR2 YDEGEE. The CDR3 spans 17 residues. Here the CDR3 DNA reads TGTGCCAGCAGCCGGGGGGTGGAGGTGGGCTGGACAGATACGCAGTATTTT. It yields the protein CASSRGVEVGWTDTQYF.

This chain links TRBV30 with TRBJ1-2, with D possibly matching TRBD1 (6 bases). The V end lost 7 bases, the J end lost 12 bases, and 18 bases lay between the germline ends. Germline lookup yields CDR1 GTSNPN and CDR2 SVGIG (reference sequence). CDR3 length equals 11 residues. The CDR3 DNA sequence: TGTGCCTCCCGGGACACCACCACGAACACCTTC. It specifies CASRDTTTNTF.

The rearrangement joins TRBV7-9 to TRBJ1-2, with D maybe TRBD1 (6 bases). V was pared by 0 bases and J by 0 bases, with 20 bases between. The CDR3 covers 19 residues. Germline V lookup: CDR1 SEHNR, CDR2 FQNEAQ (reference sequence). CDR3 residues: CASSLAIGTRTLPNYGYTF. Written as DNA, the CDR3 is TGTGCCAGCAGCTTAGCGATTGGGACAAGGACCCTACCTAACTATGGCTACACCTTC.

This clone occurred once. The CDR3 DNA is TGTGCCAGCAGTTTCCAGACCATATATTTT. Its translation is CASSFQTIYF. The rearrangement joins TRBV6-5 to TRBJ1-3; D is ambiguous. The CDR3 length is 10 residues. CDR1 is MNHEY and CDR2 is SVGAGI in the germline V gene. Trimming removed 4 bases from V and 10 bases from J, with 5 bases in between.